This TCR beta chain was sequenced in a study of T cell responses to AZD1222 COVID-19 vaccine (dated by TCRdb to 2020 to 2022). Study-level background: AZD1222 recipients with second doses at about 4 weeks or about 12 weeks were pooled, because spike-specific TCR depth and breadth did not differ between schedules. TCR sequencing covered 233 trial participants: some 210 given two doses of AZD1222 and about 26 given two doses of MenACWY control vaccine. Trial participants were enrolled by age into 18-55, 56-69 and 70-plus year subgroups, with 148, 28 and 57 TCR-sequenced participants respectively.

From the germline V gene (reference sequence), CDR1 is LNHDA and CDR2 is SQIVND. The CDR3, cysteine through phenylalanine, is 13 amino acids long. Only the CDR3 region is kept as DNA, spanning 39 bases read in frame from base 1. The V end loses 5 bases and the J end loses 4 bases, and a stretch of 9 bases separates them. The CDR3 regions of human TCRbeta chains were analyzed by immunosequencing. The study's own analysis went as follows. TCRs in the repertoires were compared against a reference library of SARS-CoV-2-specific TCRs that had been generated with the MIRA antigen-specificity platform. Breadth was defined as the fraction of unique TCRs that were SARS-CoV-2-associated, and depth was defined as the fraction of total T cells that were SARS-CoV-2-associated. Using the MIRA data, each spike-specific TCR was mapped to the spike region that the TCR reacts to and placed in a CD4 or CD8 class. Log10-transformed breadth and depth values were compared by one-way ANOVA with Sidak's multiple comparisons tests. The source is immuneACCESS, and TCRdb retained only in-frame sequences with V and J called. Part of the clones is not carried over; for the studies checked, unresolved V genes explain less than half of this, and the remainder is unexplained. V, J and clone size reflect that table, while D and trimming were determined from the DNA. The sample data list over 100,000 clones, and about 93% of these were observed just once. The top ten constitute roughly 5% of the sample.

What the study reported, not specific to this receptor: Vaccine-associated CD4 TCRs spanned the whole spike protein, with dominant responses in regions 160-218 and 743-854. After two AZD1222 doses, spike-specific TCR breadth and depth were significantly higher than at day 0 and than in MenACWY recipients. Reportedly, almost half of the unique spike-specific TCRs recognized epitopes lying outside the regions that are mutated in the B.1.351 and B.1.1.7 variants. In the small 56-69-year group, the increase in depth fell short of significance, most likely because of low power. No day 14 peak-response samples were available, so repertoires were characterized only after the peak T cell response. Only 5 to 7 AZD1222 recipients were SARS-CoV-2 seropositive at baseline, limiting conclusions about previously exposed vaccinees. Participants were mostly white British, with more females than males. The authors suggested clonal diversity may have been underestimated.

Interpreted using the paper, the time point label stands for: baseline before first vaccination. Vaccinee samples were obtained from the UK trials COV001 and COV002, which included a single-blind randomized controlled phase 2/3 trial of AZD1222 (ChAdOx1 nCoV-19) in healthy adults. Trial participant PBMC samples were collected at day 0 and day 28 after the second dose for TCRbeta chain sequencing. With respect to this clone: Which antigen it targets is not known. The input lacks base qualities; no much larger clone sits a single base away.

The chain uses TRBV19 and TRBJ2-1; D gene: possibly TRBD1, on 6 matching bases. This sequence originates from an adult in good health. The source material was peripheral blood, sampled on day 0 of AZD1222 vaccination. The DNA sequence reads TGTGCCAGTAGTCACGGACAGTACAATGAGCAGTTCTTC. It translates to CASSHGQYNEQFF.